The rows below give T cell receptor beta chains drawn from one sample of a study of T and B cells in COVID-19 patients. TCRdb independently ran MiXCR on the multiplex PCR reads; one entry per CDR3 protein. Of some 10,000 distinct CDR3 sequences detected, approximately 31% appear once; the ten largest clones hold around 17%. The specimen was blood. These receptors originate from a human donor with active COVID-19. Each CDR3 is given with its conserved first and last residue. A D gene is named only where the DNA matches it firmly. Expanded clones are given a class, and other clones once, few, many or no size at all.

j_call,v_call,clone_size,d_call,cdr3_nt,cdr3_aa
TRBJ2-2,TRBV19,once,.,TGTGCCAGTAGCTGGGGGGGGGGGCCTAGCACCGGGGAGCTGTTTTTT,CASSWGGGPSTGELFF
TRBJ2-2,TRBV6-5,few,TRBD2,TGTGCCAGCAGCCCCCCAGCGGGGGCGAACACCGGGGAGCTGTTTTTT,CASSPPAGANTGELFF
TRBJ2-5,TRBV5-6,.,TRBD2,TGCGCCAGCAGCTTCGGATTGTCTAGCGGGGGGATCCAAGAGACCCAGTACTTC,CASSFGLSSGGIQETQYF
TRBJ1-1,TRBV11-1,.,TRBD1,TGTGCCAGCGCGGACAGGGGGCGAGTTGAAGCTTTCTTT,CASADRGRVEAFF
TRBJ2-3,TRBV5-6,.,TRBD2,TGTGCCAGCAGCCTCCCCAAGTGGTTAGCGGGGGACCCCACAGATACGCAGTATTTT,CASSLPKWLAGDPTDTQYF
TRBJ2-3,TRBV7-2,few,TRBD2,TGTGCCAGCAGCCAGACGGGGGGGGTGGGCACAGATACGCAGTATTTT,CASSQTGGVGTDTQYF
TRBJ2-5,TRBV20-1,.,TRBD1,TGCAGTGCTCCCAAGGGACAGGTTGGGGTAGAAACCCAGTACTTC,CSAPKGQVGVETQYF
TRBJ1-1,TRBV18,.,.,TGTGCCAGCTCACCGGACGGGCGGTTCTTT,CASSPDGRFF
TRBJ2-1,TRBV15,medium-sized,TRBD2,TGTGCCACCAGCAGGCACGGGGGGGGCTCCTACAATGAGCAGTTCTTC,CATSRHGGGSYNEQFF
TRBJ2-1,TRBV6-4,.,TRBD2,TGTGCCAGCAGTGACAGCGCAGCGGGGGCCTACAATGAGCAGTTCTTC,CASSDSAAGAYNEQFF
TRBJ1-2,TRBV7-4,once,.,TGTGCCAGCAGCTTAGGCGCATCGGACTACTATGGCTACACCTTC,CASSLGASDYYGYTF
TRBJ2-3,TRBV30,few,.,TGTGCCTCCCCGGGAAGGGGCTTGAGCACAGATACGCAGTATTTT,CASPGRGLSTDTQYF
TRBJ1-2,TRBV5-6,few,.,TGTGCCAGCAGAGGGGGTCTTCTTAACTATGGCTACACCTTC,CASRGGLLNYGYTF
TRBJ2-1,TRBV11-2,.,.,TGTGCCAGCAGCTTAGATCCCCCCGGAGTAGAGCAGTTCTTC,CASSLDPPGVEQFF
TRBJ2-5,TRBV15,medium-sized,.,TGTGCCACCAGCATCCCTGACGGCGGGGACCAAGAGACCCAGTACTTC,CATSIPDGGDQETQYF
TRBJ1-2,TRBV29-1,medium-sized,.,TGCAGCGTCGCCAGTTTGGCGTATGGCTACACCTTC,CSVASLAYGYTF
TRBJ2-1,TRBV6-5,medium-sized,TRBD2,TGTGCCAGCAGTTACTCGCTGTCTAGCGGGGGGCCCCACAATGAGCAGTTCTTC,CASSYSLSSGGPHNEQFF
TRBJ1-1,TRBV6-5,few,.,TGTGCCAGCAGGATGGACGGTCTGAACACTGAAGCTTTCTTT,CASRMDGLNTEAFF
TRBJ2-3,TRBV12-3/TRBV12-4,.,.,TGTGCCAGCAGTTTAATGGCTAGCGGCACAGATACGCAGTATTTT,CASSLMASGTDTQYF
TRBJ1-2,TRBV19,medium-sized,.,TGTGCCAGTAGGCCCCCTGGCCAGGGAAGGTCTGGCTACACCTTC,CASRPPGQGRSGYTF
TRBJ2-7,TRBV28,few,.,TGTGCCACCTGGGACCAATACAGCGAGCAGTACTTC,CATWDQYSEQYF
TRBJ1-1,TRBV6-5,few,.,TGTGCCAGCAAGCTGCAGGGCGAGTTGACTGAAGCTTTCTTT,CASKLQGELTEAFF
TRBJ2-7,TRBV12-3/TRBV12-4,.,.,TGTGCCAGCAGCCACGGAGCCAGGAGCTCCTACGAGCAGTACTTC,CASSHGARSSYEQYF
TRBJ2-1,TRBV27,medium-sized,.,TGTGCCAGCAGTTTATCGGTGACTAGGGTGGGCAATGAGCAGTTCTTC,CASSLSVTRVGNEQFF
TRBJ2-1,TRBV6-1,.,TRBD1,TGTGCCAGCAGGCTGACAGGGGAACAGTTCTTC,CASRLTGEQFF
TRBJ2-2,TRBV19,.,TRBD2,TGTGCCAGTAGCTTCAATAGCGGGGGGGCGGTCACCGGGGAGCTGTTTTTT,CASSFNSGGAVTGELFF
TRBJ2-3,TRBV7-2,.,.,TGTGCCAGCAGCTTATTAGGGACTCTCACAGATACGCAGTATTTT,CASSLLGTLTDTQYF
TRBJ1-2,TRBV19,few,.,TGTGCCAGTAGTATTAGAGCCGGGACCCAGGATGGCTACACCTTC,CASSIRAGTQDGYTF
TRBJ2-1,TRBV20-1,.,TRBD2,TGCAGTGCTAGAGATATTCGGTGGCTAGCGGGCGGGCCGGCGAATGAGCAGTTCTTC,CSARDIRWLAGGPANEQFF
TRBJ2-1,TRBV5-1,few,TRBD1,TGCGCCAGCAGCTCCCACAGGGGGCCGGGGGATGAGCAGTTCTTC,CASSSHRGPGDEQFF